This record covers a single T cell receptor beta chain. Its target is unknown. Regarding time point: cycle 4 day 1 (C4D1), after about 6 weeks of nivolumab. In every patient, relapse followed autologous stem cell transplantation, while exposure to brentuximab vedotin differed. Starting with thawed PBMCs, CD4+ T cells were purified by magnetic negative selection. This entry comes from a study of PD-1 blockade in classical Hodgkin lymphoma. Findings and limits, study-wide: Only CD4+ TCR diversity, not CD8+, had risen significantly by C4D1. Complete responders had baseline diversity similar to newly diagnosed patients. Reports described newly diagnosed patients as having lower baseline TCR diversity than healthy donors.

This CDR3 has 15 amino acids. Germline lookup yields CDR1 MDHEN and CDR2 SYDVKM. Trimming removed 6 bases from V and 6 bases from J, with 17 bases in between. Profiling relied on immunoSEQ multiplex PCR, and the TCRdb table lists in-frame clones only, not all of them. This repertoire shows tens of thousands of clones, more than 70% found once; its top ten account for 2.4%. The rearrangement joins TRBV28 to TRBJ2-2, with D possibly being TRBD1 or TRBD2 (6 bases each). The sequence derives from a human donor with classical Hodgkin lymphoma. The starting material was CD4+ T cells from blood, obtained before the fourth cycle of nivolumab. The CDR3 nucleotides are TGTGCCAGCAGATTCAGGGGAGGAATCTCCGGGGAGCTGTTTTTT. This gives the protein CASRFRGGISGELFF. The variable domain in full, completed from reference TRBV28 and TRBJ2-2, reads DVKVTQSSRYLVKRTGEKVFLECVQDMDHENMFWYRQDPGLGLRLIYFSYDVKMKEKGDIPEGYSVSREKKERFSLILESASTNQTSMYLCASRFRGGISGELFFGEGSRLTVL.